One and the same sample provided the 13 T cell receptor beta chains below, sequenced in a study of cytomegalovirus exposure and HLA in healthy donors. TCRdb keeps only in-frame clones here, not all; method: immunoSEQ multiplex PCR. The table records some 150,000 clones, about 87% of them present only once. The material sequenced was PBMCs. Receptor source: a woman aged 25 to 39 in good health and CMV-seronegative.

V and J are TRBV7-9 and TRBJ1-1; D unclear. The CDR3 is 14 amino acids. V shed 5 bases and J shed 0 bases, with 10 bases lying between them. The germline gives CDR1 SEHNR, CDR2 FQNEAQ (reference sequence). The CDR3 nucleotides read TGTGCCAGCAGCCCACTCCCCATGAACACTGAAGCTTTCTTT. Translation: CASSPLPMNTEAFF.

This clone has a handful of counts. This chain uses TRBV7-2 with TRBJ2-5, with unresolved D. The germline gives CDR1 SGHTA, CDR2 FQGNSA. V was cut by 2 bases and J by 4 bases, with 5 bases left in between. The CDR3 runs to 12 residues. CDR3 loop: CASSLSVETQYF. The DNA of the CDR3 is TGTGCCAGCAGCTTATCGGTAGAGACCCAGTACTTC.

The chain has TRBV5-6 and TRBJ2-2; 8 nucleotides agree with TRBD1. Per germline, CDR1 SGHDT and CDR2 YYEEEE. The CDR3 contains 16 residues. Unmatched junction bases numbered 8, after V lost 4 bases and J lost 3 bases. CDR3 protein: CASSGAGTGHTGELFF. The CDR3 bases are TGTGCCAGCAGCGGGGCCGGGACAGGACACACCGGGGAGCTGTTTTTT.

The rearrangement uses TRBV5-6 and TRBJ1-1; the D is unclear. This CDR3 comprises 16 residues. Germline V lookup: CDR1 SGHDT, CDR2 YYEEEE. V lost 0 bases to trimming and J lost 4 bases, with 16 bases between them. This chain's CDR3 is CASSLVAGEWITEAFF. The CDR3 DNA sequence: TGTGCCAGCAGCTTGGTGGCCGGGGAATGGATCACTGAAGCTTTCTTT.

The V gene is TRBV9, the J gene TRBJ2-1; 8 bases align to TRBD2. CDR3 size: 14 residues. V was clipped by 3 bases and J by 7 bases; unmatched bases: 6. Germline values: CDR1 SGDLS, CDR2 YYNGEE. The CDR3 sequence is CASSGGTRGNEQFF. The CDR3, as DNA: TGTGCCAGCAGCGGGGGGACTAGAGGTAATGAGCAGTTCTTC. Looking up the rest from reference TRBV9 and TRBJ2-1 gives the full variable domain: DSGVTQTPKHLITATGQRVTLRCSPRSGDLSVYWYQQSLDQGLQFLIQYYNGEERAKGNILERFSAQQFPDLHSELNLSSLELGDSALYFCASSGGTRGNEQFFGPGTRLTVL.

The chain combines TRBV4-1 with TRBJ2-7; D perhaps matches TRBD1 (5 bases). From germline, CDR1 is MGHRA and CDR2 YSYEKL. V shed 3 bases and J shed 0 bases, with 18 bases lying between them. CDR3 length: 17 amino acids. The CDR3 sequence is CASSHGTQGRGSYEQYF. CDR3 sequence (DNA): TGCGCCAGCAGCCATGGAACTCAGGGAAGAGGCTCCTACGAGCAGTACTTC.

The chain couples TRBV12-5 to TRBJ1-1; 7 nucleotides line up with TRBD1. CDR1 and CDR2 from the germline V gene are LGHNT and FRNRAP. CDR3 size: 15 residues. V lost 0 bases, J lost 5 bases, and 6 bases stayed unmatched. CDR3 loop: CASGLVLTGDTEAFF. The CDR3 DNA is TGTGCTAGTGGTTTGGTACTAACAGGGGATACTGAAGCTTTCTTT.

The chain joins TRBV5-1 to TRBJ1-1, with 9 bases that match TRBD1. Per the germline V gene, CDR1 is SGHRS and CDR2 is YFSETQ. J lost 0 bases, V lost 3 bases, and 9 bases had no gene match. CDR3 length: 17 residues. The CDR3 reads CASSSWATGGMNTEAFF. The CDR3, as DNA: TGCGCCAGCAGCTCTTGGGCGACAGGGGGGATGAACACTGAAGCTTTCTTT.

V usage is TRBV29-1 and J usage is TRBJ1-2; no reliable D call. Germline V CDR1 and CDR2: SQVTM, ANQGSEA. The CDR3 is 12 amino acids. V lost 5 bases, J lost 4 bases, and 11 bases lay in between. The CDR3 region has the DNA TGCAGCGTTTGGTTGCGAACCTATGGCTACACCTTC. It specifies CSVWLRTYGYTF. Supplemented by reference TRBV29-1 and TRBJ1-2, the full variable domain reads SAVISQKPSRDICQRGTSLTIQCQVDSQVTMMFWYRQQPGQSLTLIATANQGSEATYESGFVIDKFPISRPNLTFSTLTVSNMSPEDSSIYLCSVWLRTYGYTFGSGTRLTVV.

The V and J genes are TRBV13 and TRBJ2-2; a possible D gene is TRBD1 (6 bases). Trimming pared 2 bases from V and 0 bases from J, leaving 10 bases between. CDR3 length: 16 amino acids. Germline V CDR1 and CDR2: PRHDT, FYEKMQ (reference sequence). This CDR3 is CASSLWTVTNTGELFF. In DNA form, the CDR3 reads TGTGCCAGCAGCTTATGGACAGTGACGAACACCGGGGAGCTGTTTTTT.

The V and J genes are TRBV27 and TRBJ2-7; no clear D. CDR1 and CDR2 (germline): MNHEY, SMNVEV (reference sequence). V was cut by 2 bases and J by 6 bases, with 14 bases left in between. This CDR3 region has 14 residues. CDR3 amino acids: CASSLRSLNAEQYF. In nucleotides, the CDR3 is TGTGCCAGCAGTTTACGGTCGCTGAACGCCGAGCAGTACTTC.

The chain recombines TRBV15 with TRBJ2-1; D gene ambiguous. The CDR3 length is 14 residues. Deletions cut 1 base from V and 10 bases from J, with 14 bases between. Per the germline V gene, CDR1 is LNHNV and CDR2 is YYDKDF (reference sequence). CDR3 nucleotide sequence: TGTGCCACCAGCAGAGCGCCCGTTGGCGGCGAGCAGTTCTTC. Its protein is CATSRAPVGGEQFF.

V usage is TRBV7-2 and J usage is TRBJ1-1; maybe TRBD1 (5 bases). Looked up from germline, CDR1 is SGHTA and CDR2 is FQGNSA. The CDR3 is 14 residues long. Trimming removed 0 bases from V and 10 bases from J, with 15 bases in between. The CDR3 DNA follows: TGTGCCAGCAGCTTAGCGGGAAGGGGAGCGGGAGCTTTCTTT. The encoded protein is CASSLAGRGAGAFF.